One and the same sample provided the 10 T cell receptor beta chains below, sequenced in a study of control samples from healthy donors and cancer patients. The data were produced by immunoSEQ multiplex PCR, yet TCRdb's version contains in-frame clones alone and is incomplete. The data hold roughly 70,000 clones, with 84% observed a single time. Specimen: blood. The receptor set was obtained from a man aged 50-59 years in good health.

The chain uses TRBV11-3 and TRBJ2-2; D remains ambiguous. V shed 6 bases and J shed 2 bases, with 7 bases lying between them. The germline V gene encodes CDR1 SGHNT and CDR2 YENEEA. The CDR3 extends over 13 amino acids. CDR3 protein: CASRGDNTGELFF. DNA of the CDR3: TGTGCCAGCAGGGGCGATAACACCGGGGAGCTGTTTTTT.

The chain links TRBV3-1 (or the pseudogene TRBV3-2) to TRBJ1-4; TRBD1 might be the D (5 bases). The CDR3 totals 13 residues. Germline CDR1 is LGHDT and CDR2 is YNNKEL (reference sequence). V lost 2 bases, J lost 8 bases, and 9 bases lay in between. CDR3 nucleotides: TGTGCCAGCAGCCAATCGGCAGGGGAAAAACTGTTTTTT. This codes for CASSQSAGEKLFF.

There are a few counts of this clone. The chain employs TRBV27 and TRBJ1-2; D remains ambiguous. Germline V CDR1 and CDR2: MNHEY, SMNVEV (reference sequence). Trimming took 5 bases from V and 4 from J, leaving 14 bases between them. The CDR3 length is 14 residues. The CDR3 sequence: CASSPRIAPYGYTF. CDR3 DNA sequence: TGTGCCAGCAGTCCGAGGATTGCCCCCTATGGCTACACCTTC.

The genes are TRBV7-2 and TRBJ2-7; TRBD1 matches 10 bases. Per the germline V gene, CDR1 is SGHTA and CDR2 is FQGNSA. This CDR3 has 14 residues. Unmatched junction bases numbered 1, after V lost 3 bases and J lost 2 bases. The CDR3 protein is CASSFGTGAYEQYF. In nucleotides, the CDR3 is TGTGCCAGCAGCTTCGGGACAGGGGCCTACGAGCAGTACTTC. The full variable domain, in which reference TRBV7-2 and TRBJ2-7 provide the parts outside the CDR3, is GAGVSQSPSNKVTEKGKDVELRCDPISGHTALYWYRQSLGQGLEFLIYFQGNSAPDKSGLPSDRFSAERTGGSVSTLTIQRTQQEDSAVYLCASSFGTGAYEQYFGPGTRLTVT.

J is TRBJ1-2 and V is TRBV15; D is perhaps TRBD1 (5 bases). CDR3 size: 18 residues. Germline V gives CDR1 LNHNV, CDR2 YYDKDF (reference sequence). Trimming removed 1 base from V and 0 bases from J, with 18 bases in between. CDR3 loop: CATSRGRARAAPNYGYTF. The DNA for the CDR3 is TGTGCCACCAGCAGAGGGAGGGCCAGGGCAGCCCCTAACTATGGCTACACCTTC. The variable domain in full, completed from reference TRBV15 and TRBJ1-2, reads DAMVIQNPRYQVTQFGKPVTLSCSQTLNHNVMYWYQQKSSQAPKLLFHYYDKDFNNEADTPDNFQSRRPNTSFCFLDIRSPGLGDTAMYLCATSRGRARAAPNYGYTFGSGTRLTVV.

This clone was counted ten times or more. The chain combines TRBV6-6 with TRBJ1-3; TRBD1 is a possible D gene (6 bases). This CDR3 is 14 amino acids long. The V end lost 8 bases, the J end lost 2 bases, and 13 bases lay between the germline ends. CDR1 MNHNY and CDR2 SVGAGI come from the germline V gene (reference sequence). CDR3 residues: CASCWAGAGNTIYF. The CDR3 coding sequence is TGTGCCAGCTGTTGGGCAGGGGCTGGAAACACCATATATTTT.

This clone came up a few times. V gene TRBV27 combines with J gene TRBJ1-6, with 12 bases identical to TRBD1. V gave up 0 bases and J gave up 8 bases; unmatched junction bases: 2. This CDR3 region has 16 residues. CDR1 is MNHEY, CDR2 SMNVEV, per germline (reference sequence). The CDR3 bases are TGTGCCAGCAGTTTATCGGGACAGGGGGCGTATTCACCCCTCCACTTT. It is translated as CASSLSGQGAYSPLHF.

Written as DNA, the CDR3 is TGCAGCGTTGCCTCGGAGACCCAGTACTTC. Translating it yields CSVASETQYF. J is TRBJ2-5 and V is TRBV29-1, with D unclear. Trimming stripped 4 bases from V and 5 bases from J, with 5 bases between. CDR1 and CDR2 (germline): SQVTM, ANQGSEA. The CDR3 spans 10 residues.

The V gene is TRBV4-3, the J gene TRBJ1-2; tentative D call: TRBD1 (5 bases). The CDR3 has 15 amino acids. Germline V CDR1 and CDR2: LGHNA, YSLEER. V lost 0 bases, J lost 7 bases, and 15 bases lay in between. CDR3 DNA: TGCGCCAGCAGCCAAGAGAACAGGCTTTACGGTGGCTACACCTTC. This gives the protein CASSQENRLYGGYTF.

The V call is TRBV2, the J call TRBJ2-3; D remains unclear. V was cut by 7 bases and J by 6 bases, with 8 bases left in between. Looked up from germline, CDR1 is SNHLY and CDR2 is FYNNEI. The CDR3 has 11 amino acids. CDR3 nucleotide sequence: TGTGCCAGCAATCAGTTTGATACGCAGTATTTT. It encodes CASNQFDTQYF.